Listed here is a single T cell receptor (beta chain). Its matching antigen is unknown. Profiling relied on immunoSEQ multiplex PCR, and the TCRdb table lists in-frame clones only, not all of them. The sample records around 58,000 clones, about 80% being singletons. This entry is derived from a study of a mutant IDH1 vaccine in newly diagnosed glioma. For the study at large: The patients received vaccinations eight times, in weeks 1, 3, 5, 7, 11, 15, 19 and 23. Treated patients were roughly 62% male, 37.5% female, mean age 40.4 years. Whole-study results and caveats: The vaccine induced immune responses, and these occurred in roughly 93% of patients. Pseudoprogression seemingly bore no relation to changes in top peripheral T cell clonotypes.

Time point reported: week 5, during vaccination. Vaccination used 300 ug of mutant IDH1 20-mer peptide per dose, with topical imiquimod. The junction had 7 bases not matched to a gene; V was cut back by 0 bases and J by 0 bases. The V gene's germline CDR1 is SEHNR and CDR2 FQNEAQ (reference sequence). CDR3 length equals 18 residues. The source of this sequence is a young man with glioma. The sample was PBMCs, taken from a glioma patient whose treatment included an IDH1 peptide vaccine. This chain links TRBV7-9 with TRBJ1-5; 8 positions agree with TRBD1. DNA for the CDR3: TGTGCCAGCAGCTTAGCGTTCGGACAGGGCTATAGCAATCAGCCCCAGCATTTT. Amino acid sequence: CASSLAFGQGYSNQPQHF.